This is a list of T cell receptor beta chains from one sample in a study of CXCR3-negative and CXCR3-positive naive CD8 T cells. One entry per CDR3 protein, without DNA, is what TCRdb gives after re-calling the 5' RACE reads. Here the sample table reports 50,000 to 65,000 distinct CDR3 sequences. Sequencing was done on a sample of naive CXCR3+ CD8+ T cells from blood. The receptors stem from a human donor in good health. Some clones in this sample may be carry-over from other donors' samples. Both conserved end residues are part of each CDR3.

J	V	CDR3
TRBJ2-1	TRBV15	CATSRLRNEQFF
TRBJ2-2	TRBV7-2	CASSWTSAARELFF
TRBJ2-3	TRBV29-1	CSARGYQEYTDTQYF
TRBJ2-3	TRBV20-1	CSAKRMAGDWEDTQYF
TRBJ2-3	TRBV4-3	CASSQEMGTDTQYF
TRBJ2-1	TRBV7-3	CASSSPTERETNEQFF
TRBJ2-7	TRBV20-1	CSATDQGVPSYEQYF
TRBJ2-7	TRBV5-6	CASRSGTDLDEQYF
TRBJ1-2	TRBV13	CASKGAGNYGYTF
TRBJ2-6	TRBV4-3	CASSQVGATGANVLTF
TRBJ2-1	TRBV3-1	CASSQDSGQPYNEQFF
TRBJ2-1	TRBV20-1	CSASEWALADSFHNEQFF
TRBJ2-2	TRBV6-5	CASSYIDTGELFF
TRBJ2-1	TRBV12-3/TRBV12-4	CASSLSQYNEQFF
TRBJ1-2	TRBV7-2	CASSLFGTGIGYTF
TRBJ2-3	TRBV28	CASRLAGGVADTQYF
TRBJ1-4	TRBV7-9	CASSPPGQGHNEKLFF
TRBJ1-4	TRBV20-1	CSARVLAEHGLFF
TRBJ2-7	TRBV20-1	CSASRGHEQYF
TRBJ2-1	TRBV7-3	CASGLAGNGEQFF
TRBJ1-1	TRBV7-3	CASSRTEDSVNTEAFF
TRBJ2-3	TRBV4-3	CASSQDLADTQYF
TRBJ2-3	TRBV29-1	CSVDQPRGTYTDTQYF
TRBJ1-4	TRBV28	CASTWTGNREKLFF
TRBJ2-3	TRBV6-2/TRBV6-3	CASTNTGTGTQYF
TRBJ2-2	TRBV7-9	CASSLAAPTGELFF
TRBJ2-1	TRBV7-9	CASSPQLAGATYNEQFF
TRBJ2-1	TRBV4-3	CASSQEDPGRSSYNEQFF
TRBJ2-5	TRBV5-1	CASWDPGQYQETQYF
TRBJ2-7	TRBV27	CASSLGHPYEQYF
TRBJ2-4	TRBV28	CASSPPGQGFTDIQYF
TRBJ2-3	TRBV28	CASSLVAPTSTDTQYF
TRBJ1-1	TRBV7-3	CASSLGFGPNSRTEAFF
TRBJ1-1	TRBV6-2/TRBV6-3	CASSYPPVLRDTEAFF
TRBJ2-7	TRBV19	CASSSGSIYEQYF
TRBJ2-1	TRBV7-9	CASRSGAGEDEQFF
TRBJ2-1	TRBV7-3	CASSHTYRGDEQFF
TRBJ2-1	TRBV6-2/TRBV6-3	CASSYSTGARGNEQFF
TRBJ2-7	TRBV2	CASSEDGTGTYEQYF
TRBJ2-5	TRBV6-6	CASAPLRVQETQYF
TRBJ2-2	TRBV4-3	CASSQAEGAGELFF
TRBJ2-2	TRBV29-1	CSVEVGLMLTGELFF
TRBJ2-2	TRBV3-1	CASSQDPGGSAGELFF
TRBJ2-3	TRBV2	CAILDRAKDTQYF
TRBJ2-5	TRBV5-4	CASSPQPGGETQYF
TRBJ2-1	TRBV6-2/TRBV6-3	CASSKSRGQLYNEQFF
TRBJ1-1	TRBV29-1	CSVRTTGGTLNTEAFF
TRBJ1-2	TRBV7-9	CASSLAPGTNYGYTF
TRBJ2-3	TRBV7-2	CASSFLAPLGTDTQYF